The source of this T cell receptor (beta chain) is a study of CD8 T cells in Susac syndrome (dated by TCRdb to about 2019). Study-wide context: The study used repertoire sequencing to test whether antigen drove CD8+ T cell activation and differentiation in Susac syndrome. The study compared CD8+ T cell repertoire clonality among over ten healthy donors, about 14 Susac syndrome patients and 15 multiple sclerosis patients.

General findings and caveats noted by the study authors: The study acknowledged that relatively few individuals were included in the TCR sequencing and HLA analysis.

High-throughput TCR beta sequencing profiled peripheral blood CD8+ and CD4+ T cells from healthy donors, Susac syndrome patients and multiple sclerosis patients. The multiple sclerosis controls were treatment-naive patients who had stable or active relapsing-remitting disease and met the revised McDonald criteria. Bulk CD8+ and CD4+ T cells were purified by magnetic negative isolation, while CD8+ TEMRA cells were enriched using FACS. Blood was drawn into EDTA tubes, processed within 24 hours, and PBMCs were isolated by density gradient centrifugation. PBMCs intended for TCR sequencing were frozen in liquid nitrogen and were later thawed in a 37 degrees C water bath. Purity of sorted or isolated CD4+, CD8+ and CD8+ TEMRA cells was at least 90%. RNA was extracted using the RNeasy kit, and about 0.5 to 1 ug of the RNA was reverse transcribed with random hexamers. The immunoSEQ multiplex PCR assay, covering 54 Vbeta and 13 Jbeta segments, was used to amplify TCR beta CDR3 regions. To correct PCR amplification bias, a synthetic template baseline was used for both primer optimization and computational correction. The authors' analysis ran thus. Reads were annotated to V, D and J genes per IMGT and analyzed with immunoSEQ Analyzer, keeping only productive sequences. Clonality was computed as one minus Shannon entropy normalized by log2 of the number of productive unique sequences. For each patient and control, public and private clones were evaluated within the 100 most prevalent clones. Clones were defined as Susac-specific when absent from the healthy and MS cohorts, from fewer than 1,300 published viral clones and from other ImmuneACCESS disease sequences. Using fastp at Q25 and MiXCR, TCRdb reprocessed the public reads and kept productive beta chains. Each CDR3 protein gets just one entry, which takes the most common genes and DNA from the rows behind it. Here the V and J calls rest on TCRdb's processing, not on the authors' analysis. The sample table shows some 160,000 distinct CDR3 sequences, and roughly 95% are seen once. Together, the top ten hold about 0.15% of the sample.

CDR1 and CDR2 were assigned from the germline V gene (reference sequence) as LNHNV and YYDKDF. At the junction V is shortened by 0 bases and J by 1 base, with 10 bases in between. From the cysteine up to the phenylalanine, the CDR3 has a length of 15 residues. Only the CDR3 region is kept as DNA, spanning 45 bases read in frame from base 1. Remarks on this clonotype: This clone's antigen is unknown. The record has no base qualities; no much larger clone is one base away.

The TCR comes from a human donor with multiple sclerosis. The sample taken for sequencing was CD8+ T cells from PBMCs. The chain couples TRBV15 to TRBJ2-7, with TRBD2 as a weak D call on 6 bases. The DNA sequence is as follows: TGTGCCACCAGCAGAGATCGGGGGACTTCCTACGAGCAGTACTTC. Protein translation: CATSRDRGTSYEQYF.